This T cell receptor (beta chain) is from a study of blood T cell repertoires in COVID-19. Study-wide context: Samples taken during acute and convalescent COVID-19 were collected in the United States, Italy and Spain. PBMCs, B-cell-depleted T cells, or T cells were the source of the cDNA or gDNA that made up the material.

Authors' data handling: Researchers report that nucleated cell counts were estimated from reference gene primer amplification. Sequenced by immunoSEQ multiplex PCR; TCRdb stores in-frame clones only, minus some. The V and J calls and clone size are taken from that table; D and trimming were inferred from the DNA. The sample holds 150,000 to 200,000 clones, 89% seen once. This clone was seen a handful of times. The germline gives CDR1 GTSNPN, CDR2 SVGIG (reference sequence). This CDR3 contains 14 residues. V was shortened by 4 bases and J by 6 bases, with 19 bases between the two germline ends. Sequenced input: peripheral blood. The TCR sequence derives from a man aged 40-50 years with acute or convalescent COVID-19. The chain joins TRBV30 to TRBJ2-7, with D possibly TRBD2 on 6 matching bases. The chain's CDR3 is CAWTYQGGVREQYF. The DNA of the CDR3 is TGTGCCTGGACCTACCAGGGCGGGGTACGCGAGCAGTACTTC.